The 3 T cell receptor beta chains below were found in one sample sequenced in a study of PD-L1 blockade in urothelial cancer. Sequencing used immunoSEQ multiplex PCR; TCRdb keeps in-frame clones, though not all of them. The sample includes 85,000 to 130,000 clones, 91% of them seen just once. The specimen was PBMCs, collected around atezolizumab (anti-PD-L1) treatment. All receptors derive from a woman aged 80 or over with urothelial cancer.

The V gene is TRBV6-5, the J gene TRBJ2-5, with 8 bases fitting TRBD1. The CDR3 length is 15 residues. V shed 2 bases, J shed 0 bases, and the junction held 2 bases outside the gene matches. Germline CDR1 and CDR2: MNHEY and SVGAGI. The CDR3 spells CASSYTDRDQETQYF. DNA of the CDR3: TGTGCCAGCAGTTACACGGACAGGGACCAAGAGACCCAGTACTTC.

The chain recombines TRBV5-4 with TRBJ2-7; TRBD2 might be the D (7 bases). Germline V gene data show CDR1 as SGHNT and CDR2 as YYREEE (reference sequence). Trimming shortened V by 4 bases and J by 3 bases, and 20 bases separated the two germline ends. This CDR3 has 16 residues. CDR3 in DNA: TGTGCCAGCAGCGCTGGGGGGAGGGGACATCACTACGAGCAGTACTTC. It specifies CASSAGGRGHHYEQYF.

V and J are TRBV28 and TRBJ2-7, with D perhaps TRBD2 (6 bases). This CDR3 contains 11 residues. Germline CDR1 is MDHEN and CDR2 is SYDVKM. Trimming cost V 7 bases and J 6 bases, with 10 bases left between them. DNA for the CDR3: TGTGCCAGCATGCGGGGTCGCGAGCAGTACTTC. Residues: CASMRGREQYF.